The 10 T cell receptor beta chains given below trace back to one sample, sequenced in a study of blood T cell repertoires in COVID-19. Clones were read by immunoSEQ multiplex PCR, and TCRdb kept only the in-frame ones, dropping some. The sample holds approximately 150,000 clones, around 82% seen once. The specimen was peripheral blood. The source of these receptors is a woman in her fifties or sixties with acute or convalescent COVID-19.

The chain is built from TRBV19 and TRBJ1-1, with D hard to call. CDR1 and CDR2 (germline): LNHDA, SQIVND (reference sequence). There are 16 residues in the CDR3. Trimming cost V 2 bases and J 11 bases, with 24 bases left between them. This chain's CDR3 is CASSIKGQDYWRWAFF. The CDR3 DNA is TGTGCCAGTAGTATAAAAGGTCAGGATTACTGGCGTTGGGCTTTCTTT. The full variable domain, with the rest looked up from reference TRBV19 and TRBJ1-1, is DGGITQSPKYLFRKEGQNVTLSCEQNLNHDAMYWYRQDPGQGLRLIYYSQIVNDFQKGDIAEGYSVSREKKESFPLTVTSAQKNPTAFYLCASSIKGQDYWRWAFFGQGTRLTVV.

This clone showed up just once. This chain joins TRBV4-2 and TRBJ2-2; 9 bases are shared with TRBD1. Trimming cost V 6 bases and J 3 bases; bases outside gene matches: 5. Germline CDR1 reads LGHNA; CDR2 reads YNFKEQ. The CDR3 has 15 amino acids. For the CDR3, the DNA is TGTGCCAGCAGTCTGACAGGGGGTGACACCGGGGAGCTGTTTTTT. It encodes CASSLTGGDTGELFF.

This chain uses TRBV4-2 with TRBJ2-2, with 11 bases lining up with TRBD2. Looked up from germline, CDR1 is LGHNA and CDR2 is YNFKEQ. The CDR3 has 21 residues. The ends lost 4 bases at V and 4 bases at J; junction bases unmatched: 20. CDR3 residues: CASSRKTSPLAGEVGTGELFF. The DNA for the CDR3 is TGTGCCAGCAGCCGAAAAACTTCCCCACTAGCGGGGGAAGTTGGCACCGGGGAGCTGTTTTTT.

The rearrangement links TRBV27 to TRBJ1-6; the match to TRBD1 covers 8 bases. The CDR3 sequence is 14 residues long. Germline V lookup: CDR1 MNHEY, CDR2 SMNVEV (reference sequence). With 3 bases clipped from V and 7 bases from J, the junction kept 2 bases outside the gene matches. The CDR3 coding sequence is TGTGCCAGCAGTTTGGGACAGGTCAATTCACCCCTCCACTTT. Translated, it gives CASSLGQVNSPLHF.

The chain couples TRBV9 to TRBJ1-2; 7 bases line up with TRBD1. The V gene's germline CDR1 is SGDLS and CDR2 YYNGEE. V was pared by 4 bases and J by 8 bases, with 11 bases of the junction left unmatched. This CDR3 has 14 residues. CDR3: CASSTRQGRGGYTF. CDR3 in DNA: TGTGCCAGCAGCACCCGACAGGGCCGAGGGGGCTACACCTTC.

This clone was counted a single time. This chain joins TRBV6-5 and TRBJ1-2; TRBD1 aligns across 10 bases. After removal of 6 bases from V and 0 bases from J, the junction contained 4 bases not matched to a gene. The CDR3 runs 15 residues. Per the germline V gene, CDR1 is MNHEY and CDR2 is SVGAGI. CDR3 DNA: TGTGCCAGCAGGTGGGACAGGGGAGCTAACTATGGCTACACCTTC. This translates into CASRWDRGANYGYTF.

CDR3 bases: TGTGCCAGCAGCTTAGCAGGACTAGCGGGAGTTTCCTACGAGCAGTACTTC. This sequence encodes CASSLAGLAGVSYEQYF. This chain uses TRBV7-9 with TRBJ2-7; 13 bases agree with TRBD2. Germline loops: CDR1 SEHNR, CDR2 FQNEAQ (reference sequence). The CDR3 runs 17 residues. Trimming cost V 0 bases and J 1 base; bases outside gene matches: 3.

This chain links TRBV18 with TRBJ2-1, with 7 positions matching TRBD1. Germline V gene lookup returns CDR1 KGHSH and CDR2 LQKENI. This CDR3 has 13 residues. V lost 6 bases, J lost 5 bases, and 4 bases stayed unmatched. In DNA, the CDR3 is TGTGCCAGCTCCCCCGGGACAGACAATGAGCAGTTCTTC. This translates into CASSPGTDNEQFF.

This sequence joins TRBV4-2 and TRBJ1-4, with D hard to call. This CDR3 has 12 amino acids. CDR1 LGHNA and CDR2 YNFKEQ come from the germline V gene. V gave up 4 bases and J gave up 7 bases, with 7 bases separating them. As DNA, the CDR3 is TGTGCCAGCAGCCTCCCCCGTGAAAAACTGTTTTTT. As protein: CASSLPREKLFF.

The J gene is TRBJ1-1, the V gene TRBV6-5; 7 bases fit TRBD1. V was clipped by 4 bases and J by 4 bases; unmatched bases: 9. CDR1 is MNHEY, CDR2 SVGAGI, per germline. CDR3 length: 15 residues. The CDR3 spells CASSSGATGSTEAFF. The CDR3 DNA follows: TGTGCCAGCAGTTCGGGGGCGACAGGGAGCACTGAAGCTTTCTTT.